This T cell receptor beta chain comes out of a study of T cells in Graves' hyperthyroidism and ophthalmopathy. Overall study findings and caveats: Most thyroid clonotypes that were expanded above 0.001 also turned up in blood. Ophthalmopathy got predicted by the model a median around six months before its onset.

There are many counts of this clonotype. Its target is not known. The CDR3 has 14 residues. Germline lookup yields CDR1 SEHNR and CDR2 FQNEAQ (reference sequence). Deletions cut 5 bases from V and 8 bases from J, with 15 bases between. RNA transcripts were the template for amplifying TCR beta CDR3 regions. Initially, a first-round RT-PCR of the TCR CDR3 employed the HTBI primer set. Using its own MiXCR run on the multiplex PCR reads, TCRdb lists one record per CDR3 protein. Of 25,000 to 30,000 distinct CDR3 sequences in the sample, under 55% were seen once. Sample: blood. The TCR was taken from a woman under 40 with Graves' hyperthyroidism. The rearrangement joins TRBV7-9 to TRBJ1-4; the D is unclear. CDR3 in DNA: TGTGCCAGCAGCCCCGGACTCGCGGGGGAAAAACTGTTTTTT. This codes for CASSPGLAGEKLFF.